This entry is about one TCR beta chain. The sample is drawn from a study of monozygotic twins with inflammatory bowel disease. Germline V gene data show CDR1 as SGHAT and CDR2 as FQNNGV. The CDR3 sequence is 13 residues long. In eight separate reactions per sample, cDNA was generated. TCRdb re-called the 5' RACE reads, yielding one record per CDR3 amino acid sequence without DNA. The sample has about 300,000 distinct CDR3 sequences; the top ten hold roughly 5.8%. This chain joins TRBV11-2 and TRBJ1-1; checking the TCRdb D call of TRBD1 is not possible without DNA. The sequence came from a human donor with ulcerative colitis or Crohn's disease, or a healthy co-twin of an affected twin (not recorded which). The sequencing sample was made of blood. The CDR3 loop is CASSLFGQNEAFF.